This T cell receptor (gamma chain) came from a study of gamma delta lymphoproliferative disorders and STAT genes. This CDR3 has 13 residues. J gave up 5 bases and V 5 bases, and 5 bases lay outside the gene matches. Germline CDR1 and CDR2: VTNTFY and YDVSTARD (reference sequence). In its sample, this clone ranks as large (0.1 to 1%). The receptor sequences were amplified from genomic DNA of peripheral blood mononuclear cells. TCRdb reanalysed the multiplex PCR reads via CATT. The table shows several hundred gamma-chain clones, with approximately 31% occurring only once. Sequenced sample: blood. The chain has TRGV3 and TRGJP2. Since TCRdb gives no J gene, matching the DNA to germline was used here to assign it. This TCR came from a human donor in good health. CDR3 amino acids: CATWGGSDWIKTF. CDR3 nucleotide sequence: TGTGCCACCTGGGGTGGGAGTGATTGGATCAAGACGTTT.